This T cell receptor (beta chain) is from a study of blood T cell repertoires in COVID-19. Study-wide context: Sites in the United States, Italy and Spain provided acute and convalescent COVID-19 samples.

The CDR3 has 17 amino acids. CDR1 LGHDT and CDR2 YNNKEL come from the germline V gene (reference sequence). V trimming: 4 bases; J trimming: 3 bases; junction bases outside the gene matches: 5. Per the authors' pipeline: From reference gene primer amplification, estimates of nucleated cell counts were derived. Method: immunoSEQ multiplex PCR; TCRdb's copy keeps in-frame clones and lacks some. Clone size and V and J calls were adopted from that table, with D and trimming inferred from the DNA. The table lists a few hundred thousand clones, about 90% of them singletons, with about 2.5% in the top ten. The sample comprised peripheral blood. The chain joins TRBV3-1 (or the pseudogene TRBV3-2) to TRBJ2-1; TRBD2 matches at 14 bases. The clonotype comes from a person aged 18-30 years with COVID-19, enrolled during active disease. CDR3 loop: CASSRGTSGRNYNEQFF. The CDR3 DNA is TGTGCCAGCAGCCGCGGGACTAGCGGGAGAAACTACAATGAGCAGTTCTTC.